This entry lists 9 T cell receptor beta chains sequenced from one sample in a study of OX40 agonist ivuxolimab in advanced cancers. The method was immunoSEQ multiplex PCR; TCRdb's version includes in-frame clones alone and lacks a portion of them. The table records about 59,000 clones, about 87% of them present only once. The input for sequencing was CD4+ or CD8+ T cells sorted from blood, taken in a trial of the OX40 agonist ivuxolimab. The receptors originated from an adult with an advanced solid tumor such as melanoma, head and neck, liver or kidney cancer.

The chain employs TRBV20-1 and TRBJ2-7, with D hard to call. The V gene lost 2 bases and the J gene lost 6 bases, with 8 bases spanning the gap. This CDR3 has 11 residues. Per germline, CDR1 DFQATT and CDR2 SNEGSKA (reference sequence). The CDR3 here is CSARRAPEQYF. The CDR3 nucleotides read TGCAGTGCTAGACGAGCGCCCGAGCAGTACTTC.

V is TRBV30 and J is TRBJ1-3; D call uncertain. V was shortened by 2 bases and J by 0 bases, with 8 bases between the two germline ends. This CDR3 region has 14 residues. CDR1 and CDR2 (germline): GTSNPN, SVGIG (reference sequence). DNA for the CDR3: TGTGCCTGGAGTCGGACGGGCTCTGGAAACACCATATATTTT. As protein: CAWSRTGSGNTIYF. The full variable domain, with the rest looked up from reference TRBV30 and TRBJ1-3, is SQTIHQWPATLVQPVGSPLSLECTVEGTSNPNLYWYRQAAGRGLQLLFYSVGIGQISSEVPQNLSASRPQDRQFILSSKKLLLSDSGFYLCAWSRTGSGNTIYFGEGSWLTVV.

This chain connects TRBV7-9 to TRBJ2-7; possible D gene TRBD2, 6 bases. CDR1 is SEHNR and CDR2 is FQNEAQ in the germline V gene (reference sequence). The CDR3 is 15 residues long. The V gene lost 5 bases and the J gene lost 9 bases, with 23 bases spanning the gap. The CDR3 nucleotides are TGTGCCAGCAGCGGTGCTAGGGAGGCCCCCGGAGTGCAGTACTTC. Protein: CASSGAREAPGVQYF.

This clone has only one observation. The V call is TRBV5-4, the J call TRBJ1-5; weak D call: TRBD1 (5 bases). This CDR3 has 16 residues. Germline assignment: CDR1 SGHNT and CDR2 YYREEE (reference sequence). V lost 5 bases to trimming and J lost 3 bases, with 18 bases between them. CDR3 amino acids: CASSPMAGLNNQPQHF. CDR3 sequence (DNA): TGTGCCAGCAGTCCAATGGCGGGACTGAACAATCAGCCCCAGCATTTT.

About this clone: Other DNA sequences in this sample translate to the same CDR3. The chain recombines TRBV5-1 with TRBJ2-2; D remains ambiguous. V dropped 1 base and J dropped 1 base, with 8 bases sitting between them. Germline V CDR1 and CDR2: SGHRS, YFSETQ. CDR3 length equals 15 residues. The CDR3 loop is CASSLTGGNTGELFF. CDR3 nucleotides: TGCGCCAGCAGCTTGACGGGTGGGAACACCGGGGAGCTGTTTTTT.

The chain carries TRBV5-1 and TRBJ1-4, with 9 bases matching TRBD1. Germline-derived CDR1 and CDR2 are SGHRS and YFSETQ. Unmatched junction bases numbered 2, after V lost 3 bases and J lost 5 bases. The CDR3 has 14 amino acids. CDR3 in DNA: TGCGCCAGCAGCTACAGGGGGCCCAATGAAAAACTGTTTTTT. Its translation is CASSYRGPNEKLFF.

The rearrangement uses TRBV5-8 and TRBJ2-3; TRBD2 aligns across 14 bases. Germline V gene sequence: CDR1 SGHTS, CDR2 YDEGEE. V was clipped by 4 bases and J by 3 bases; unmatched bases: 4. The CDR3 sequence is 16 residues long. The CDR3 DNA follows: TGTGCCAGCAGCGCGGGGACTAGCGGGGGAACAGATACGCAGTATTTT. It specifies CASSAGTSGGTDTQYF.

This chain links TRBV6-6 with TRBJ2-3; possibly TRBD1 for D (6 bases). Deletions cut 10 bases from V and 2 bases from J, with 16 bases between. Germline V gene data show CDR1 as MNHNY and CDR2 as SVGAGI (reference sequence). This CDR3 has 14 amino acids. The CDR3, as DNA: TGTGCCACTGTCCCAACGGGACACACAGATACGCAGTATTTT. Amino acids: CATVPTGHTDTQYF.

This clone showed up just a few times. This chain uses TRBV27 with TRBJ1-1; D remains unclear. The V end lost 8 bases, the J end lost 1 base, and 17 bases lay between the germline ends. The CDR3 sequence is 15 residues long. The germline gives CDR1 MNHEY, CDR2 SMNVEV (reference sequence). In nucleotides, the CDR3 is TGTGCCAGCTATTCTAATAGGGCGACGAACACTGAAGCTTTCTTT. It codes for CASYSNRATNTEAFF.